The 10 T cell receptor beta chains in this list originate from one sample, sequenced in a study of T cell responses to AZD1222 COVID-19 vaccine. Data came from immunoSEQ multiplex PCR; TCRdb stores just in-frame clones and leaves some out. The sample yields roughly 200,000 clones, approximately 90% seen once. Here the sequenced sample was peripheral blood, taken 28 days after the second AZD1222 dose. These receptors originate from an adult who received the AZD1222 COVID-19 vaccine.

This chain connects TRBV10-2 to TRBJ2-2; possible D gene TRBD2, 6 bases. CDR3 length: 14 amino acids. In germline, CDR1 is WSHSY, CDR2 SAAADI. V was clipped by 8 bases and J by 2 bases, with 12 bases between them. CDR3 DNA sequence: TGCGCCAGCTCGGGACTCTTAAACACCGGGGAGCTGTTTTTT. This gives the protein CASSGLLNTGELFF.

This CDR3 reads CSASVSQETQYF. The CDR3 DNA reads TGCAGTGCTAGTGTGAGCCAAGAGACCCAGTACTTC. The chain recombines TRBV20-1 with TRBJ2-5; D remains unclear. Germline V gene data show CDR1 as DFQATT and CDR2 as SNEGSKA (reference sequence). The V gene lost 3 bases and the J gene lost 1 base, with 6 bases spanning the gap. This CDR3 has 12 amino acids.

The V gene is TRBV20-1, the J gene TRBJ1-2; no definite D call. Trimming took off 3 bases at V and 4 bases at J, with 12 bases between the two ends. The CDR3 spans 13 residues. CDR1 and CDR2 (germline): DFQATT, SNEGSKA (reference sequence). The CDR3 region is CSASDRQLYGYTF. CDR3 DNA sequence: TGCAGTGCTAGTGATCGGCAGCTCTATGGCTACACCTTC.

J is TRBJ1-4 and V is TRBV10-1; 7 nucleotides line up with TRBD1. The CDR3 is 15 amino acids. With V trimmed by 2 bases and J by 0 bases, 0 bases remained unmatched. The germline gives CDR1 WNHNN, CDR2 SYGVQD (reference sequence). The CDR3 sequence: CASSEGTATNEKLFF. In DNA, the CDR3 is TGCGCCAGCAGTGAGGGGACAGCAACTAATGAAAAACTGTTTTTT.

The V call is TRBV4-1, the J call TRBJ2-3; 8 nucleotides agree with TRBD1. The germline V gene encodes CDR1 MGHRA and CDR2 YSYEKL. After removal of 1 base from V and 5 bases from J, the junction contained 11 bases not matched to a gene. The CDR3 is made up of 17 amino acids. CDR3: CASSQGIRTGSQDTQYF. The CDR3 DNA reads TGCGCCAGCAGCCAAGGGATCCGGACAGGGTCACAAGATACGCAGTATTTT.

This clone has more than one count but fewer than ten. Its ends do not fully match the called genes, so a read error is possible. The chain recombines TRBV7-7 with TRBJ2-1; D remains ambiguous. This CDR3 comprises 13 residues. Per germline, CDR1 SSHAT and CDR2 FNYEAQ (reference sequence). CDR3 nucleotides: TGTGCTAGCAGCACCCTGGAGAGCAATCAGCAGTTCTTC. Its protein is CASSTLESNQQFF.

This clone showed up just a few times. The chain joins TRBV5-1 to TRBJ1-2; 11 bases align to TRBD1. CDR1 and CDR2 from the germline V gene are SGHRS and YFSETQ. The CDR3 runs 16 residues. J gave up 4 bases and V 1 base, and 6 bases lay outside the gene matches. In DNA form, the CDR3 reads TGCGCCAGCAGCTTGCCACGGGGGACAGGGGGCTATGGCTACACCTTC. Translation: CASSLPRGTGGYGYTF.

This clone was detected only a few times. V and J are TRBV7-9 and TRBJ1-2, with unresolved D. Germline CDR1 reads SEHNR; CDR2 reads FQNEAQ (reference sequence). V gave up 6 bases and J gave up 7 bases, with 12 bases separating them. The CDR3 covers 12 residues. The CDR3 DNA reads TGTGCCAGCAGGCGAACGGGGTTTGGCTACACCTTC. Translation: CASRRTGFGYTF.

This chain joins TRBV27 and TRBJ1-4; D possibly corresponds to TRBD1 (5 bases). Trimming removed 2 bases from V and 8 bases from J, with 9 bases in between. Germline V gene sequence: CDR1 MNHEY, CDR2 SMNVEV (reference sequence). The CDR3 consists of 13 residues. CDR3 nucleotide sequence: TGTGCCAGCAGTTTAGATCGGGGGGAAAAACTGTTTTTT. Protein sequence: CASSLDRGEKLFF.

J is TRBJ2-1 and V is TRBV5-5; D remains ambiguous. Between the trimmed V and J ends, which lost 0 bases and 2 bases, there was a span of 9 bases. The CDR3 covers 15 residues. Germline V gives CDR1 SGHKS, CDR2 YYEKEE (reference sequence). Here the CDR3 DNA reads TGTGCCAGCAGCTTGGGGGCTGGGGCCTACAATGAGCAGTTCTTC. Residues: CASSLGAGAYNEQFF.